Listed here are 23 T cell receptor beta chains from one sample, sequenced in a study of blood T cell repertoires in COVID-19. The assay was immunoSEQ multiplex PCR, and TCRdb's table has in-frame clones only and misses some. The table has 140,000 or so clones, over 75% seen once. Material for sequencing was peripheral blood. Receptor source: a woman between 50 and 59 years old with acute or convalescent COVID-19.

This sequence joins TRBV3-1 (or the pseudogene TRBV3-2) and TRBJ1-2; D unclear. CDR3 size: 14 residues. Trimming removed 7 bases from V and 10 bases from J, with 22 bases in between. Germline CDR1 is LGHDT and CDR2 is YNNKEL (reference sequence). CDR3 coding DNA: TGTGCCAGCACCTCCACCCCCCCTGAGGAACCCTACACCTTC. Its protein is CASTSTPPEEPYTF.

The rearrangement uses TRBV5-8 and TRBJ2-7, with D tentatively TRBD2 (6 bases). The CDR3 runs to 11 residues. Germline CDR1 is SGHTS and CDR2 is YDEGEE. The V end was cut by 5 bases, the J end by 6 bases, with 9 bases between. The CDR3, as DNA: TGTGCCAGCAGTTGGAGGGTCGAGCAGTACTTC. It encodes CASSWRVEQYF.

This chain links TRBV19 with TRBJ1-1; TRBD1 agrees at 12 bases. The length of the CDR3 is 14 residues. After removal of 10 bases from V and 5 bases from J, the junction contained 8 bases not matched to a gene. Germline assignment: CDR1 LNHDA and CDR2 SQIVND (reference sequence). CDR3: CATFQGQGATEAFF. In DNA form, the CDR3 reads TGTGCCACCTTCCAGGGACAGGGGGCGACTGAAGCTTTCTTT.

This clone has just a few counts. The chain uses TRBV29-1 and TRBJ1-1; D call uncertain. Germline V lookup: CDR1 SQVTM, CDR2 ANQGSEA. V lost 6 bases and J 8 bases, leaving 13 bases between the germline ends. CDR3 length: 11 residues. The CDR3 loop reads CSVTGGREAFF. CDR3 DNA sequence: TGCAGCGTAACCGGAGGGCGGGAAGCTTTCTTT.

The chain combines TRBV5-6 with TRBJ2-1, with 7 nucleotides matching TRBD1. The germline V gene encodes CDR1 SGHDT and CDR2 YYEEEE. The CDR3 has 16 residues. J was trimmed by 0 bases and V by 4 bases; bases with no gene match: 7. In nucleotides, the CDR3 is TGTGCCAGCAGCGCCGAGACAGGGCTCTCCTACAATGAGCAGTTCTTC. Its translation is CASSAETGLSYNEQFF.

CDR3 sequence (DNA): TGCGCCAGCAGCTTGGGACAGTTAAATTCACCCCTCCACTTT. Translation gives CASSLGQLNSPLHF. The chain joins TRBV5-1 to TRBJ1-6, with D possibly TRBD1 on 5 matching bases. The CDR3 extends over 14 amino acids. Between the trimmed V and J ends, which lost 0 bases and 7 bases, there was a span of 8 bases. Germline-derived CDR1 and CDR2 are SGHRS and YFSETQ. Full variable domain (missing parts from reference TRBV5-1 and TRBJ1-6): KAGVTQTPRYLIKTRGQQVTLSCSPISGHRSVSWYQQTPGQGLQFLFEYFSETQRNKGNFPGRFSGRQFSNSRSEMNVSTLELGDSALYLCASSLGQLNSPLHFGNGTRLTVT.

This rearrangement joins TRBV10-2 to TRBJ1-1, with 10 bases fitting TRBD1. Germline CDR1 is WSHSY and CDR2 is SAAADI. This CDR3 comprises 15 residues. V lost 2 bases, J lost 4 bases, and 4 bases stayed unmatched. In DNA, the CDR3 is TGCGCCAGCAGTGAGCCGGGACAGGGGAGCACTGAAGCTTTCTTT. Translation gives CASSEPGQGSTEAFF.

This sequence joins TRBV25-1 and TRBJ2-3; D ambiguous. The germline V and J ends were trimmed by 3 bases and 0 bases, with 4 bases remaining between them. The CDR3 contains 13 residues. Germline CDR1 is MGHDK and CDR2 is SYGVNS. The CDR3 DNA sequence: TGTGCCAGCAGTGAGCAGAGCACAGATACGCAGTATTTT. Protein: CASSEQSTDTQYF.

The chain combines TRBV7-2 with TRBJ2-7; 8 bases are a match to TRBD1. This CDR3 contains 14 residues. Germline CDR1 reads SGHTA; CDR2 reads FQGNSA. V dropped 5 bases and J dropped 6; count of bases not matched to a gene: 9. This CDR3 reads CASSPQGQVGEQYF. The CDR3 DNA is TGTGCCAGCAGCCCACAGGGACAGGTCGGCGAGCAGTACTTC.

This chain links TRBV4-3 with TRBJ2-1; TRBD2 aligns across 10 bases. This CDR3 has 18 residues. The trim removed 6 bases at V and 0 bases at J, leaving 11 bases unmatched. Germline CDR1 is LGHNA and CDR2 is YSLEER. The CDR3 DNA reads as TGCGCCAGCAGGGGGTCCCTAGCGGGGGTAAGCTCCTACAATGAGCAGTTCTTC. Amino acids: CASRGSLAGVSSYNEQFF.

V usage is TRBV5-1 and J usage is TRBJ2-5; 16 bases are a match to TRBD2. J was trimmed by 5 bases and V by 0 bases; bases with no gene match: 7. Germline V gene sequence: CDR1 SGHRS, CDR2 YFSETQ. The CDR3 extends over 18 amino acids. DNA for the CDR3: TGCGCCAGCAGCTTGGCGGGACTAGCGGGGGGGCGCGATGAGACCCAGTACTTC. Its protein product is CASSLAGLAGGRDETQYF. Full variable domain (remainder filled in from reference TRBV5-1 and TRBJ2-5): KAGVTQTPRYLIKTRGQQVTLSCSPISGHRSVSWYQQTPGQGLQFLFEYFSETQRNKGNFPGRFSGRQFSNSRSEMNVSTLELGDSALYLCASSLAGLAGGRDETQYFGPGTRLLVL.

The chain is built from TRBV4-2 and TRBJ1-4; D gene unclear. The CDR3 totals 15 residues. With 3 bases removed from V and 7 bases from J, the gap between germline ends came to 15 bases. Germline loops: CDR1 LGHNA, CDR2 YNFKEQ. Here the CDR3 DNA reads TGTGCCAGCAGCCACAGCCATCCGGAGAGTGAAAAACTGTTTTTT. Its protein product is CASSHSHPESEKLFF.

The chain combines TRBV7-2 with TRBJ1-1, with a possible D match to TRBD1 (5 bases). This CDR3 spans 13 amino acids. Trimming took off 5 bases at V and 11 bases at J, with 18 bases between the two ends. Germline assignment: CDR1 SGHTA and CDR2 FQGNSA. CDR3 residues: CASSAGPGVAAFF. DNA for the CDR3: TGTGCCAGCAGCGCGGGACCGGGGGTCGCTGCTTTCTTT. The full variable domain, with the rest looked up from reference TRBV7-2 and TRBJ1-1, is GAGVSQSPSNKVTEKGKDVELRCDPISGHTALYWYRQSLGQGLEFLIYFQGNSAPDKSGLPSDRFSAERTGGSVSTLTIQRTQQEDSAVYLCASSAGPGVAAFFGQGTRLTVV.

The CDR3 spells CASCPFYLNTEAFF. DNA of the CDR3: TGTGCCAGCTGCCCGTTCTACCTGAACACTGAAGCTTTCTTT. The chain links TRBV6-2 or TRBV6-3 to TRBJ1-1; D uncertain. Germline values: CDR1 MNHEY, CDR2 SVGEGT. Deletions cut 8 bases from V and 0 bases from J, with 13 bases between. This CDR3 region has 14 residues.

This clone was observed a few times. This chain connects TRBV14 to TRBJ2-3; a possible D gene is TRBD1 (6 bases). Germline CDR1 and CDR2: SGHDN and FVKESK. Trimming left V 5 bases short and J 3 bases short, with 12 bases between. There are 14 residues in the CDR3. In nucleotides, the CDR3 is TGTGCCAGCAGCTACAGGGCTTGGACAGATACGCAGTATTTT. This gives the protein CASSYRAWTDTQYF.

This chain joins TRBV29-1 and TRBJ1-1; TRBD1 might be the D (5 bases). Trimming took 4 bases from V and 1 from J, leaving 13 bases between them. The CDR3 has 14 amino acids. Germline V gives CDR1 SQVTM, CDR2 ANQGSEA. Here the CDR3 reads CSVVIQGSNTEAFF. CDR3 nucleotides: TGCAGCGTTGTAATCCAGGGATCGAACACTGAAGCTTTCTTT.

The chain uses TRBV2 and TRBJ1-4; D call uncertain. CDR1 and CDR2 from the germline V gene are SNHLY and FYNNEI. This CDR3 is 13 amino acids long. Between the trimmed V and J ends, which lost 8 bases and 6 bases, there was a span of 13 bases. In nucleotides, the CDR3 is TGTGCCAGCGGGAGGGAGAGCGATGAAAAACTGTTTTTT. It translates to CASGRESDEKLFF. The full variable domain, its missing parts supplied by reference TRBV2 and TRBJ1-4, is EPEVTQTPSHQVTQMGQEVILRCVPISNHLYFYWYRQILGQKVEFLVSFYNNEISEKSEIFDDQFSVERPDGSNFTLKIRSTKLEDSAMYFCASGRESDEKLFFGSGTQLSVL.

Only one count was recorded for this clone. V and J are TRBV7-9 and TRBJ1-1; D unclear. V lost 8 bases to trimming and J lost 3 bases, with 19 bases between them. This CDR3 has 15 residues. Germline assignment: CDR1 SEHNR and CDR2 FQNEAQ (reference sequence). The DNA of the CDR3 is TGTGCCAGCGCGCTAGGGCCCTTCGGGGACACTGAAGCTTTCTTT. This codes for CASALGPFGDTEAFF.

V and J are TRBV18 and TRBJ2-7; D is unclear. The CDR3 spans 15 residues. Germline V gene lookup returns CDR1 KGHSH and CDR2 LQKENI. V dropped 5 bases and J dropped 0 bases, with 14 bases sitting between them. The CDR3 DNA is TGTGCCAGCTCAAACAGCCCCGATAGCTCCTACGAGCAGTACTTC. Translated, it gives CASSNSPDSSYEQYF.

This sequence joins TRBV19 and TRBJ1-5, with D possibly being TRBD1 (6 bases). Trimming shortened V by 8 bases and J by 5 bases, and 13 bases separated the two germline ends. CDR3 length: 13 amino acids. Germline CDR1 and CDR2: LNHDA and SQIVND (reference sequence). This CDR3 reads CASAGTYDQPQHF. The CDR3, as DNA: TGTGCCAGTGCCGGGACATATGATCAGCCCCAGCATTTT.

The rearrangement joins TRBV18 to TRBJ2-1; TRBD2 is a possible D gene (5 bases). Germline CDR1 reads KGHSH; CDR2 reads LQKENI. Between the trimmed V and J ends, which lost 0 bases and 9 bases, there was a span of 15 bases. There are 15 residues in the CDR3. The DNA for the CDR3 is TGTGCCAGCTCACCACCAATCGGAGGAGGTACTGAGCAGTTCTTC. Its protein is CASSPPIGGGTEQFF.

CDR3 nucleotides: TGTGCCAGCAGCGAGGGACTAGCGGGGGGCGTCCACGAGCAGTACTTC. It is translated as CASSEGLAGGVHEQYF. This sequence joins TRBV9 and TRBJ2-7, with 15 bases aligning to TRBD2. V shed 3 bases, J shed 5 bases, and the junction held 6 bases outside the gene matches. The CDR3 sequence is 16 residues long. Germline V gives CDR1 SGDLS, CDR2 YYNGEE.

The gene calls are TRBV5-1 and TRBJ2-7; tentatively, D is TRBD2 (7 bases). Germline lookup yields CDR1 SGHRS and CDR2 YFSETQ. The CDR3 sequence is 12 residues long. V lost 6 bases to trimming and J lost 6 bases, with 13 bases between them. CDR3 sequence reads: CASTRGGGEQYF. As DNA, the CDR3 is TGCGCCAGCACCCGGGGAGGGGGCGAGCAGTACTTC.